Reported below is one T cell receptor (beta chain). The data are from a study of patients and donors after allogeneic stem cell transplantation. Via MiXCR, TCRdb re-called the RT-PCR reads, giving one row per CDR3 protein. This table holds 900,000 to 1,000,000 distinct CDR3 sequences, roughly 18% found once. The junction had 7 bases not matched to a gene; V was cut back by 6 bases and J by 8 bases. The CDR3 runs 14 residues. Germline CDR1 reads LGHDT; CDR2 reads YNNKEL (reference sequence). This chain links TRBV3-1 with TRBJ1-4; 9 bases match TRBD1. The sequenced sample was blood, either unsorted or a sorted T cell fraction (not recorded which). The TCR comes from a human donor who was either an allogeneic HSCT recipient or a stem cell or donor lymphocyte infusion donor (not recorded which). It is not recorded whose cells these are; they may come from a transplant donor. The CDR3 sequence is CASSIGTGHEKLFF. CDR3 in DNA: TGTGCCAGCAGTATAGGGACAGGGCACGAAAAACTGTTTTTT.